A selection of T cell receptor beta chains follows, all from one sample in a study of T cell responses to AZD1222 COVID-19 vaccine. Using immunoSEQ multiplex PCR, the repertoire was profiled, and TCRdb retains in-frame clones only, with some absent. The sample contains around 140,000 clones, just under 95% of which appear only once. The starting material was peripheral blood, obtained on day 0 of AZD1222 vaccination. The receptors come from an adult in good health. CDR3s leave out the opening cysteine and the closing phenylalanine or tryptophan.

j_gene | len | v_gene | CDR3aa
TRBJ1-3 | 12 | TRBV19 | ASTQASSGNTIY
TRBJ1-1 | 14 | TRBV18 | ASSNTIPLVNTEAF
TRBJ1-1 | 14 | TRBV5-8 | ASSLFSKTAGTEAF
TRBJ1-5 | 13 | TRBV15 | ATSSRRGSDQPQH
TRBJ2-5 | 13 | TRBV28 | ASSVPTGGQETQY
TRBJ2-5 | 13 | TRBV6-1 | ASSERVAGRETQY
TRBJ1-2 | 11 | TRBV5-6 | ASSTGIGTLLD
TRBJ2-1 | 10 | TRBV29-1 | SVLDRYNEQF
TRBJ2-2 | 13 | TRBV29-1 | SVVAGGPSTGELF
TRBJ2-2 | 14 | TRBV6-5 | ASSYVAAVNTGELF
TRBJ2-5 | 13 | TRBV6-5 | ASSYPRTGGATQY
TRBJ1-6 | 13 | TRBV27 | ASSPTGGAVSPLH
TRBJ2-1 | 11 | TRBV11-3 | ASSLGAYNEQF
TRBJ2-3 | 14 | TRBV5-6 | ASSSTTSGRPDTQY
TRBJ1-2 | 10 | TRBV6-4 | ASSDLDYGYT
TRBJ1-1 | 10 | TRBV10-3 | AISEEGGRAF
TRBJ1-6 | 15 | TRBV7-7 | ASSLRTGAMQNSPLH
TRBJ2-5 | 15 | TRBV5-1 | ASSLGTSGTRKETQY
TRBJ2-7 | 14 | TRBV4-1 | ASSQAPAGGSYEQY
TRBJ1-2 | 13 | TRBV4-1 | ASSQGFGRNYGYT